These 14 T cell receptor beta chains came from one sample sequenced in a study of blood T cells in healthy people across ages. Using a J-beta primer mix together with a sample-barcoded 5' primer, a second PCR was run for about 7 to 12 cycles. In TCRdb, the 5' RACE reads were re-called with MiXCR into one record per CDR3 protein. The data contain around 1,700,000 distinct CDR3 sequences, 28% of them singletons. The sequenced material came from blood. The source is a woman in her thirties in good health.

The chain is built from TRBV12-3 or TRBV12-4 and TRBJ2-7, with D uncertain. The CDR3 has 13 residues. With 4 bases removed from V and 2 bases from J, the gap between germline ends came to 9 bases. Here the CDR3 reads CASSSDLTYEQYF. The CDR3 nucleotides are TGTGCCAGCAGTTCGGACCTTACCTACGAGCAGTACTTC.

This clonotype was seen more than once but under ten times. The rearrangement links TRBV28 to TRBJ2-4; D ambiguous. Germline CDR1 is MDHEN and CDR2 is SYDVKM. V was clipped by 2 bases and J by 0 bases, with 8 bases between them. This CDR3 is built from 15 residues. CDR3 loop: CASSLTVLAKNIQYF. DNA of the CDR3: TGTGCCAGCAGTTTAACGGTGCTAGCCAAAAACATTCAGTACTTC.

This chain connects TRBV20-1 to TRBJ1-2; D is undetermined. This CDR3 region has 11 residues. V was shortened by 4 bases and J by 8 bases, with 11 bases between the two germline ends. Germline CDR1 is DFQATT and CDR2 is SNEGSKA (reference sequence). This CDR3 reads CSAKQLGGYTF. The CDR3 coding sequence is TGCAGTGCTAAGCAATTGGGAGGCTACACCTTC.

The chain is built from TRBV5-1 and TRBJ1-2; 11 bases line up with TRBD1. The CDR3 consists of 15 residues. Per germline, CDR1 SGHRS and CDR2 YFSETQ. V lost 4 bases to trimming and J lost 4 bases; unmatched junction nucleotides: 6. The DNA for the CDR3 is TGCGCCAGCAGCGTAGACGGGACAGGGGGCTATGGCTACACCTTC. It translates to CASSVDGTGGYGYTF.

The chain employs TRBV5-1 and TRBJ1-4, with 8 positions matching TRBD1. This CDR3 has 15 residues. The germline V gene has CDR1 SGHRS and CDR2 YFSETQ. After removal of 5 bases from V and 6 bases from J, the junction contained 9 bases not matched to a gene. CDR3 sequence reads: CASRLTGVEDEKLFF. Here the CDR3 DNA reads TGCGCCAGCAGATTGACAGGGGTCGAGGATGAAAAACTGTTTTTT.

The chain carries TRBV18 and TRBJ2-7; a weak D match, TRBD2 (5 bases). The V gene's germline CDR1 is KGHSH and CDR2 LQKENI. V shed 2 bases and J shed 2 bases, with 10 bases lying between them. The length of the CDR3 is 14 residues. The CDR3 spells CASSPGSQTYEQYF. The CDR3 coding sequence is TGTGCCAGCTCACCAGGGAGCCAAACCTACGAGCAGTACTTC.

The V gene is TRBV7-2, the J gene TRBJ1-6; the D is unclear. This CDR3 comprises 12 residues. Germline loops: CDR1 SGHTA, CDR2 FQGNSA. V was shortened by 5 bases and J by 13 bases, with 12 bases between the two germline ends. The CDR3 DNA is TGTGCCAGCAGCCGATATAATCGGCCCCTCCACTTT. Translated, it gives CASSRYNRPLHF. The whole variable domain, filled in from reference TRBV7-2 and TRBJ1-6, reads GAGVSQSPSNKVTEKGKDVELRCDPISGHTALYWYRQSLGQGLEFLIYFQGNSAPDKSGLPSDRFSAERTGGSVSTLTIQRTQQEDSAVYLCASSRYNRPLHFGNGTRLTVT.

The CDR3 sequence: CSARDPAGYGYTF. The DNA of the CDR3 is TGCAGTGCTAGGGATCCGGCAGGCTATGGCTACACCTTC. The chain recombines TRBV20-1 with TRBJ1-2; D gene unclear. Looked up from germline, CDR1 is DFQATT and CDR2 is SNEGSKA (reference sequence). The CDR3 length is 13 residues. Between the trimmed V and J ends, which lost 3 bases and 4 bases, there was a span of 12 bases.

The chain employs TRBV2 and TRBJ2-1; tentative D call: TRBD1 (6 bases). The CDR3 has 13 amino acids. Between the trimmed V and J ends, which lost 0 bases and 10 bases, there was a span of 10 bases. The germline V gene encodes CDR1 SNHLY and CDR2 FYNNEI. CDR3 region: CASSEAGQLEQFF. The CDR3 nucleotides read TGTGCCAGCAGTGAAGCCGGACAGTTAGAGCAGTTCTTC.

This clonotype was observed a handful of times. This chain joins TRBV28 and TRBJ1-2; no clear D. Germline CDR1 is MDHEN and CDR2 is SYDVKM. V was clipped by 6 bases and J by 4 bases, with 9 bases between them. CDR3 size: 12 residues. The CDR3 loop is CASSDTSYGYTF. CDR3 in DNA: TGTGCCAGCAGCGACACTTCCTATGGCTACACCTTC.

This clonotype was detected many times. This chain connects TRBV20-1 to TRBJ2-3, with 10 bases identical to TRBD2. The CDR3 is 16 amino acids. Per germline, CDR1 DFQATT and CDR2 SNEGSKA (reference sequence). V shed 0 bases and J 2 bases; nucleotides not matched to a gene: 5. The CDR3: CSARDPSGGVTDTQYF. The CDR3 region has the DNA TGCAGTGCTAGAGATCCTAGCGGGGGAGTCACAGATACGCAGTATTTT.

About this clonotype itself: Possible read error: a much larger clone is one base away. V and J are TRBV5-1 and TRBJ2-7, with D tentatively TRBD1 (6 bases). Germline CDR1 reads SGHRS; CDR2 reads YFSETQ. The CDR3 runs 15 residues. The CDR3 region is CARSLDLGASYEQYF. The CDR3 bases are TGCGCCCGCAGCTTGGATTTGGGGGCCTCCTACGAGCAGTACTTC.

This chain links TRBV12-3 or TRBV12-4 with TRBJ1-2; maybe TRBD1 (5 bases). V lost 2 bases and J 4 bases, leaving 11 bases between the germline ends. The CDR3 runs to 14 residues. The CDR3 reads CASSLLTGLYGYTF. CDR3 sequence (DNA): TGTGCCAGCAGTTTACTTACAGGACTCTATGGCTACACCTTC.

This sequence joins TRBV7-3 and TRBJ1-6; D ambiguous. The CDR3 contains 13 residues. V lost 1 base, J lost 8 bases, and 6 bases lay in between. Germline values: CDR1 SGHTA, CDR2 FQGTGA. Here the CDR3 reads CASSLKTDSPLHF. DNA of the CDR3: TGTGCCAGCAGCTTAAAAACCGATTCACCCCTCCACTTT.